This entry lists 6 T cell receptor beta chains sequenced from one sample in a study of T cell responses to AZD1222 COVID-19 vaccine. Here immunoSEQ multiplex PCR was the method, and the copy in TCRdb shows in-frame clones only, minus some. The sample records 110,000 to 150,000 clones, approximately 92% being singletons. Material: peripheral blood, obtained 28 days after the second AZD1222 dose. The receptor source for this set is an adult who received the AZD1222 COVID-19 vaccine.

The sample holds a few counts of this clone. This chain links TRBV24-1 with TRBJ1-2; tentative D call: TRBD1 (6 bases). V shed 6 bases and J shed 8 bases, with 15 bases lying between them. The CDR3 length is 13 residues. CDR1 and CDR2 (germline): KGHDR, SFDVKD. The chain's CDR3 is CATSSEWGQGYTF. CDR3 DNA sequence: TGTGCCACCAGTTCTGAATGGGGGCAAGGCTACACCTTC.

The chain combines TRBV30 with TRBJ1-1, with D perhaps TRBD1 (5 bases). From germline, CDR1 is GTSNPN and CDR2 SVGIG (reference sequence). V was pared by 3 bases and J by 6 bases, with 17 bases between. The CDR3 loop spans 14 amino acids. The CDR3 loop is CAWSRPDIDSEAFF. The DNA for the CDR3 is TGTGCCTGGAGCCGCCCGGACATCGACTCTGAAGCTTTCTTT. Drawing the rest from reference TRBV30 and TRBJ1-1, the complete variable domain is SQTIHQWPATLVQPVGSPLSLECTVEGTSNPNLYWYRQAAGRGLQLLFYSVGIGQISSEVPQNLSASRPQDRQFILSSKKLLLSDSGFYLCAWSRPDIDSEAFFGQGTRLTVV.

The sample holds one count of this clone. This chain connects TRBV19 to TRBJ1-3, with D unclear. CDR3 length equals 10 residues. Trimming pared 6 bases from V and 4 bases from J, leaving 1 base between. Looked up from germline, CDR1 is LNHDA and CDR2 is SQIVND (reference sequence). The CDR3 is CASRGNTIYF. The CDR3 nucleotides read TGTGCCAGTAGGGGAAACACCATATATTTT.

CDR3 amino acids: CASSKGGREGPQPQHF. The CDR3, as DNA: TGTGCCAGCAGCAAAGGGGGTCGGGAGGGACCTCAGCCCCAGCATTTT. The V gene is TRBV21-1, the J gene TRBJ1-5. TRBV21-1 is listed as a pseudogene. This CDR3 is built from 16 residues.

The chain combines TRBV10-1 with TRBJ2-1, with D possibly matching TRBD2 (7 bases). V lost 0 bases, J lost 2 bases, and 14 bases lay in between. The CDR3 is 17 residues long. Germline V lookup: CDR1 WNHNN, CDR2 SYGVQD (reference sequence). For the CDR3, the DNA is TGCGCCAGCAGTGAGTCGGGACGCGGGGGCGCCTACAATGAGCAGTTCTTC. Encoded protein: CASSESGRGGAYNEQFF.

This sequence joins TRBV27 and TRBJ2-7; 12 bases map to TRBD2. CDR1 and CDR2 from the germline V gene are MNHEY and SMNVEV (reference sequence). This CDR3 comprises 15 residues. After removal of 0 bases from V and 5 bases from J, the junction contained 2 bases not matched to a gene. The CDR3 region has the DNA TGTGCCAGCAGTTTATCGAGGACTAGCGGGAACGAGCAGTACTTC. Amino acid sequence: CASSLSRTSGNEQYF.